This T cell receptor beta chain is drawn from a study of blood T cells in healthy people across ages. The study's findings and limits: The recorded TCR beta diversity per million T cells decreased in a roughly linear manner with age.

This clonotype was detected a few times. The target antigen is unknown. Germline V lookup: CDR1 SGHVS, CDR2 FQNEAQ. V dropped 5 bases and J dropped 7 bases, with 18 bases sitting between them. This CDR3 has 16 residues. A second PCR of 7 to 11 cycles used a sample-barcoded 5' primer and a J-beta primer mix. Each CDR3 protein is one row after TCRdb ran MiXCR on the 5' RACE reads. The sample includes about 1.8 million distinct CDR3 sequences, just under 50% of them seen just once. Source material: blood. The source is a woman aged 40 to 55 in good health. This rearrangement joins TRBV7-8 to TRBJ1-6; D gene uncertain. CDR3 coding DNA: TGTGCCAGCAGCCAGTCACCAGGACTAGAAAATTCACCCCTCCACTTT. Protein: CASSQSPGLENSPLHF.